The rows below give T cell receptor beta chains drawn from one sample of a study of CD8 T cells in ankylosing spondylitis. TCRdb processed the 5' RACE reads anew with MiXCR; each CDR3 protein has one entry. Here the sample spans just over 350,000 distinct CDR3 sequences, 20% to 25% being singletons. The sequenced material came from blood, either unsorted or a sorted T cell fraction (not recorded which). The receptors were sampled from a male donor with ankylosing spondylitis or in good health (not recorded which). Each CDR3 is given with its conserved first and last residue.

cdr3_aa	j_call	v_call
CSVVRQASFYNEQFF	TRBJ2-1	TRBV29-1
CSVEEGENYEQYF	TRBJ2-7	TRBV29-1
CASSPNLDRVEQYF	TRBJ2-7	TRBV12-3/TRBV12-4
CSARGLRTPYNEQFF	TRBJ2-1	TRBV20-1
CASSPTPTGPPEVEQYF	TRBJ2-7	TRBV7-3
CSVESPGESYEQYF	TRBJ2-7	TRBV29-1
CSATLAGGPNEQFF	TRBJ2-1	TRBV20-1
CASSPGPMLEQYF	TRBJ2-7	TRBV6-1
CASSRPNSQNEQFF	TRBJ2-1	TRBV12-3/TRBV12-4
CASSPLGTAFKDEQYF	TRBJ2-7	TRBV5-1
CASSSSTGLYGYTF	TRBJ1-2	TRBV5-5
CASSYSRQGTEAFF	TRBJ1-1	TRBV6-5
CSAAGRVDSASSPGELFF	TRBJ2-2	TRBV29-1
CASSFFPSGAETQYF	TRBJ2-5	TRBV5-6
CASSSWDRSNYGYTF	TRBJ1-2	TRBV7-9
CASKGGKSSYNEQFF	TRBJ2-1	TRBV3-1
CASGRGPSGKETQYF	TRBJ2-5	TRBV7-8
CASSQLIPTGQSPYEQYF	TRBJ2-7	TRBV3-1
CASSPHGGSTDTQYF	TRBJ2-3	TRBV4-2
CASSQEVGLVQYF	TRBJ2-7	TRBV4-1
CASSIGGPEAFF	TRBJ1-1	TRBV19
CSVESDNSYEQYF	TRBJ2-7	TRBV29-1
CATSDARDWLPQHF	TRBJ1-5	TRBV24-1
CAISEGGGSYEQYF	TRBJ2-7	TRBV10-3
CASTGGDPGELFF	TRBJ2-2	TRBV12-3/TRBV12-4
CASTAGRIAEAFF	TRBJ1-1	TRBV12-3/TRBV12-4
CASSLTRTGKETQYF	TRBJ2-5	TRBV7-9
CAFGGYGYTF	TRBJ1-2	TRBV30
CSVDLGAAEQYF	TRBJ2-7	TRBV29-1
CASSLTKPAVPYEQYF	TRBJ2-7	TRBV7-7
CASSVTGLAGEQFF	TRBJ2-1	TRBV11-2
CSVAGGGGTDTLYF	TRBJ2-3	TRBV29-1
CASSQEGLAYQETQYF	TRBJ2-5	TRBV3-1
CASNYGVEQYF	TRBJ2-7	TRBV5-1
CASSLELGGGELFF	TRBJ2-2	TRBV12-3/TRBV12-4
CASSRITDTQYF	TRBJ2-3	TRBV18